The 31 T cell receptor beta chains reported below all come from one sample, sequenced in a study of memory CD4+ T cells and cytomegalovirus serostatus. Profiled with immunoSEQ multiplex PCR; TCRdb holds only in-frame clones, not every one. The sample holds tens of thousands of clones, 76% seen once. The sort gate was single viable CD3+CD4+CD8-CD45RO+ cells for memory CD4+ T cells. Sequencing used memory CD4+ T cells from blood. These receptors were collected from an adult in good health and CMV-seropositive.

This clone was seen a handful of times. The chain carries TRBV6-1 and TRBJ1-5; D is unclear. The ends were cut back, 5 bases at V and 1 base at J, with 3 bases in the middle. CDR3 length: 12 amino acids. The germline V gene has CDR1 MNHNS and CDR2 SASEGT. The CDR3 spells CASSISNQPQHF. Here the CDR3 DNA reads TGTGCCAGCAGTATCAGCAATCAGCCCCAGCATTTT.

This clone has only one observation. The genes are TRBV10-3 and TRBJ2-5; no clear D. The V gene's germline CDR1 is ENHRY and CDR2 SYGVKD. There are 12 residues in the CDR3. Trimming stripped 0 bases from V and 2 bases from J, with 1 base between. For the CDR3, the DNA is TGTGCCATCAGTGAGTCTCAAGAGACCCAGTACTTC. Translated: CAISESQETQYF.

The rearrangement links TRBV19 to TRBJ2-1; TRBD2 matches 14 bases. Germline lookup yields CDR1 LNHDA and CDR2 SQIVND (reference sequence). The ends lost 3 bases at V and 7 bases at J; junction bases unmatched: 2. The CDR3 contains 15 residues. The CDR3 reads CASSMWTSGRNEQFF. Written as DNA, the CDR3 is TGTGCCAGTAGTATGTGGACTAGCGGGAGGAATGAGCAGTTCTTC.

The chain carries TRBV7-3 and TRBJ2-6; D may be TRBD1 (6 bases). The germline V and J ends were trimmed by 5 bases and 4 bases, with 9 bases remaining between them. Per the germline V gene, CDR1 is SGHTA and CDR2 is FQGTGA. The CDR3 sequence is 14 residues long. For the CDR3, the DNA is TGTGCCAGCAGCCCAGGGGCCGGGGCCAACGTCCTGACTTTC. Protein: CASSPGAGANVLTF. Full variable domain (outside the CDR3, taken from reference TRBV7-3 and TRBJ2-6): GAGVSQTPSNKVTEKGKYVELRCDPISGHTALYWYRQSLGQGPEFLIYFQGTGAADDSGLPNDRFFAVRPEGSVSTLKIQRTERGDSAVYLCASSPGAGANVLTFGAGSRLTVL.

The chain uses TRBV11-2 and TRBJ2-4, with TRBD1 identical over 7 bases. The germline V gene has CDR1 SGHAT and CDR2 FQNNGV. The ends lost 8 bases at V and 5 bases at J; junction bases unmatched: 9. This CDR3 region has 14 residues. CDR3 nucleotides: TGTGCCAGCGGGAACAGGGGCAGGGAAAACATTCAGTACTTC. Its translation is CASGNRGRENIQYF.

The chain uses TRBV27 and TRBJ2-1; 9 bases are shared with TRBD1. The germline V gene encodes CDR1 MNHEY and CDR2 SMNVEV (reference sequence). This CDR3 contains 14 residues. After removal of 5 bases from V and 4 bases from J, the junction contained 3 bases not matched to a gene. This chain's CDR3 is CASSLTGGYNEQFF. In DNA, the CDR3 is TGTGCCAGCAGTCTGACAGGGGGTTACAATGAGCAGTTCTTC.

This clone was seen more than once but under ten times. The rearrangement uses TRBV19 and TRBJ2-7; D might be TRBD1 (6 bases). The CDR3 runs 13 residues. Trimming took 5 bases from V and 3 from J, leaving 11 bases between them. From germline, CDR1 is LNHDA and CDR2 SQIVND (reference sequence). In DNA, the CDR3 is TGTGCCAGTAGTTTCCGGGACAACTACGAGCAGTACTTC. It yields the protein CASSFRDNYEQYF.

The chain employs TRBV25-1 and TRBJ2-5; tentatively, D is TRBD2 (6 bases). V was cut by 6 bases and J by 2 bases, with 10 bases left in between. Germline V gives CDR1 MGHDK, CDR2 SYGVNS. The CDR3 extends over 13 amino acids. CDR3 in DNA: TGTGCCAGCAGCTGGGGAGGTCAAGAGACCCAGTACTTC. Encoded protein: CASSWGGQETQYF.

The J gene is TRBJ2-3, the V gene TRBV5-1, with 7 nucleotides matching TRBD1. The V gene's germline CDR1 is SGHRS and CDR2 YFSETQ. The CDR3 is 14 residues long. J lost 6 bases, V lost 6 bases, and 10 bases had no gene match. The chain's CDR3 is CASTTDRAPDTQYF. The DNA of the CDR3 is TGCGCCAGCACTACAGACAGGGCCCCGGATACGCAGTATTTT.

For the CDR3, the DNA is TGTGCCAGCAGTGAAGGAGGAAAGGATACGCAGTATTTT. The encoded protein is CASSEGGKDTQYF. The V and J genes are TRBV6-1 and TRBJ2-3, with D uncertain. CDR1 and CDR2 (germline): MNHNS, SASEGT. The V end lost 1 base, the J end lost 6 bases, and 8 bases lay between the germline ends. This CDR3 is built from 13 residues.

The genes are TRBV10-1 and TRBJ1-3; no clear D gene. Trimming cost V 8 bases and J 2 bases, with 10 bases left between them. The CDR3 extends over 13 amino acids. Germline assignment: CDR1 WNHNN and CDR2 SYGVQD (reference sequence). The CDR3 region has the DNA TGCGCCAGCCAGGACGCCACTGGAAACACCATATATTTT. The encoded protein is CASQDATGNTIYF.

V is TRBV2 and J is TRBJ2-7; D may be TRBD2 (6 bases). The CDR3 sequence is 16 residues long. The germline gives CDR1 SNHLY, CDR2 FYNNEI. The germline V and J ends were trimmed by 5 bases and 8 bases, with 25 bases remaining between them. The CDR3, as DNA: TGTGCCAGCAGTTCCAGGGTTGTAGCGGCTGGGGCTCAGCAGTACTTC. Residues: CASSSRVVAAGAQQYF.

The V and J genes are TRBV11-2 and TRBJ2-1, with 7 positions matching TRBD2. The CDR3 covers 16 residues. Germline V lookup: CDR1 SGHAT, CDR2 FQNNGV. V shed 1 base and J 2 bases; nucleotides not matched to a gene: 5. This CDR3 reads CASSLGGLAAYNEQFF. The CDR3 DNA reads as TGTGCCAGCAGCTTAGGCGGTCTAGCGGCCTACAATGAGCAGTTCTTC.

J is TRBJ2-1 and V is TRBV6-5, with TRBD1 matching 9 bases. CDR1 and CDR2 from the germline V gene are MNHEY and SVGAGI. V shed 4 bases and J 3 bases; nucleotides not matched to a gene: 4. This CDR3 contains 15 residues. The chain's CDR3 is CASSLTGGYYNEQFF. DNA for the CDR3: TGTGCCAGCAGTTTGACAGGGGGATACTACAATGAGCAGTTCTTC.

This clone was observed a single time. One end of the junction varies from germline; a read error may be responsible. The V call is TRBV19, the J call TRBJ2-7, with D hard to call. CDR1 and CDR2 (germline): LNHDA, SQIVND (reference sequence). The CDR3 has 12 amino acids. CDR3: CASSTLDGLHEF. The CDR3, as DNA: TGTGCCAGTAGTACCCTAGACGGGCTACACGAGTTC.

V is TRBV7-9 and J is TRBJ1-1; D remains unclear. Germline assignment: CDR1 SEHNR and CDR2 FQNEAQ (reference sequence). This CDR3 has 14 residues. V lost 3 bases, J lost 0 bases, and 8 bases lay in between. The CDR3 DNA follows: TGTGCCAGCAGCTTCTGGACCGTGAACACTGAAGCTTTCTTT. Its translation is CASSFWTVNTEAFF.

The rearrangement links TRBV19 to TRBJ2-7; D may be TRBD2 (5 bases). Germline CDR1 is LNHDA and CDR2 is SQIVND (reference sequence). The CDR3 consists of 14 residues. V lost 6 bases, J lost 5 bases, and 17 bases lay in between. This CDR3 reads CASRKDPDCNEQYF. The DNA of the CDR3 is TGTGCCAGTAGGAAGGACCCGGACTGTAACGAGCAGTACTTC.

The rearrangement uses TRBV5-1 and TRBJ1-1; D remains unclear. CDR3 size: 14 residues. The V gene's germline CDR1 is SGHRS and CDR2 YFSETQ. V lost 5 bases and J 2 bases, leaving 13 bases between the germline ends. The DNA for the CDR3 is TGCGCCAGCAGTATAAGGTACCAAAACACTGAAGCTTTCTTT. Its protein is CASSIRYQNTEAFF.

The J gene is TRBJ2-5, the V gene TRBV6-1; D gene uncertain. V was cut by 11 bases and J by 1 base, with 5 bases left in between. The CDR3 sequence is 10 residues long. Looked up from germline, CDR1 is MNHNS and CDR2 is SASEGT. Here the CDR3 DNA reads TGTGCCCGTACCCAAGAGACCCAGTACTTC. It translates to CARTQETQYF.

This clone was recorded a few times. The CDR3 DNA reads as TGCAGCGTTACCGGTGGAAACACTGAAGCTTTCTTT. This sequence encodes CSVTGGNTEAFF. The chain couples TRBV29-1 to TRBJ1-1; no clear D. Trimming left V 5 bases short and J 2 bases short, with 9 bases between. This CDR3 is built from 12 residues. Germline CDR1 is SQVTM and CDR2 is ANQGSEA.

This chain connects TRBV7-3 to TRBJ1-1; TRBD1 aligns across 7 bases. Germline trimming cut 7 bases from V and 2 bases from J; bases unmatched to any gene: 13. The germline V gene has CDR1 SGHTA and CDR2 FQGTGA. CDR3 length equals 16 residues. The CDR3 loop is CASIIQGSRGNTEAFF. The CDR3, as DNA: TGTGCCAGCATCATACAGGGGAGCAGGGGTAACACTGAAGCTTTCTTT.

This clone occurred once. The chain combines TRBV7-2 with TRBJ2-7, with 9 bases that match TRBD2. Germline assignment: CDR1 SGHTA and CDR2 FQGNSA. The CDR3 extends over 15 amino acids. The junction had 6 bases not matched to a gene; V was cut back by 0 bases and J by 6 bases. CDR3 loop: CASSLASGSRGEQYF. DNA for the CDR3: TGTGCCAGCAGCTTAGCTAGCGGGAGCCGCGGCGAGCAGTACTTC.

The J gene is TRBJ2-5, the V gene TRBV7-2; tentative D call: TRBD1 (6 bases). Germline CDR1 is SGHTA and CDR2 is FQGNSA. The CDR3 contains 13 residues. Trimming shortened V by 11 bases and J by 4 bases, and 17 bases separated the two germline ends. CDR3 coding DNA: TGTGCCGGGGGCTGGACGTCGGGAGAGACCCAGTACTTC. Translation gives CAGGWTSGETQYF.

This clone was seen more than once but under ten times. V gene TRBV14 combines with J gene TRBJ1-3, with 9 bases identical to TRBD1. The CDR3 is 15 residues long. The germline gives CDR1 SGHDN, CDR2 FVKESK. V dropped 4 bases and J dropped 4; count of bases not matched to a gene: 5. Here the CDR3 reads CASSPQGARGNTIYF. CDR3 nucleotides: TGTGCCAGCAGCCCACAGGGGGCGCGAGGAAACACCATATATTTT. Using reference TRBV14 and TRBJ1-3 for the parts outside the CDR3, the full variable domain is EAGVTQFPSHSVIEKGQTVTLRCDPISGHDNLYWYRRVMGKEIKFLLHFVKESKQDESGMPNNRFLAERTGGTYSTLKVQPAELEDSGVYFCASSPQGARGNTIYFGEGSWLTVV.

V is TRBV11-1 and J is TRBJ2-1; D is possibly TRBD1 (6 bases). V was clipped by 1 base and J by 9 bases, with 13 bases between them. This CDR3 is 14 amino acids long. CDR1 and CDR2 (germline): SGHAT, FQDESV (reference sequence). The CDR3 sequence: CASSLVYRAGEQFF. In nucleotides, the CDR3 is TGTGCCAGCAGCTTAGTCTACAGGGCCGGTGAGCAGTTCTTC.

This chain connects TRBV25-1 to TRBJ2-3; 7 bases line up with TRBD2. The CDR3 runs to 15 residues. J gave up 4 bases and V 5 bases, and 9 bases lay outside the gene matches. Germline V gene data show CDR1 as MGHDK and CDR2 as SYGVNS. CDR3 DNA sequence: TGTGCCAGCAGTCCCTGGGTGGGGGGGGCAGATACGCAGTATTTT. This codes for CASSPWVGGADTQYF.

The V call is TRBV28, the J call TRBJ1-3; 8 bases match TRBD1. V was clipped by 6 bases and J by 2 bases; unmatched bases: 12. This CDR3 has 17 amino acids. From germline, CDR1 is MDHEN and CDR2 SYDVKM. The chain's CDR3 is CASSLARTGWAGNTIYF. The CDR3, as DNA: TGTGCCAGCAGCCTAGCCAGGACAGGGTGGGCTGGAAACACCATATATTTT.

Only a few counts were recorded for this clone. This chain uses TRBV6-5 with TRBJ1-3; possibly TRBD1 for D (6 bases). Trimming left V 2 bases short and J 3 bases short, with 14 bases between. This CDR3 spans 16 amino acids. Germline CDR1 reads MNHEY; CDR2 reads SVGAGI. CDR3: CASSYTTQGYGNTIYF. In DNA, the CDR3 is TGTGCCAGCAGTTACACTACCCAGGGGTATGGAAACACCATATATTTT.

The chain carries TRBV28 and TRBJ2-1, with a weak D call TRBD1 (6 bases). Germline CDR1 and CDR2: MDHEN and SYDVKM. This CDR3 has 13 residues. The V end lost 6 bases, the J end lost 9 bases, and 15 bases lay between the germline ends. The CDR3, as DNA: TGTGCCAGCAGCTTACAGGGCCGGGCTGAGCAGTTCTTC. Its protein is CASSLQGRAEQFF.

The rearrangement uses TRBV7-6 and TRBJ2-5, with 12 bases fitting TRBD2. The V gene end was trimmed by 3 bases and the J gene end by 5 bases; junction bases not matched to a gene: 13. CDR3 length: 18 residues. The germline CDR1 and CDR2 sequences are SGHVS and FNYEAQ. The CDR3 DNA follows: TGTGCCAGCAGCTTTCCCGGACTAGCGGGGCAACTTGAGGAGACCCAGTACTTC. Translating it yields CASSFPGLAGQLEETQYF.

This chain uses TRBV20-1 with TRBJ1-4; weak D call: TRBD1 (5 bases). From germline, CDR1 is DFQATT and CDR2 SNEGSKA (reference sequence). The CDR3 extends over 11 amino acids. The CDR3 DNA sequence: TGCAGCGGGACCGATAATGAAAAACTGTTTTTT. As protein: CSGTDNEKLFF.